These 7 T cell receptor beta chains share one sample of origin, sequenced in a study of blood T cells in healthy people across ages. Together with a sample-barcoded 5' primer, a J-beta primer mix was included in a second PCR lasting about 6 to 11 cycles. Using its own MiXCR run on the 5' RACE reads, TCRdb lists one record per CDR3 protein. The data show roughly 800,000 distinct CDR3 sequences, 58% seen once. Material for sequencing was blood. The receptor source for this set is a man aged 30 to 45 in good health.

The rearrangement joins TRBV20-1 to TRBJ2-3; no clear D gene. Germline loops: CDR1 DFQATT, CDR2 SNEGSKA (reference sequence). This CDR3 region has 11 residues. V lost 6 bases, J lost 2 bases, and 6 bases lay in between. CDR3 region: CSAINTDTQYF. The CDR3 bases are TGCAGTGCCATTAACACAGATACGCAGTATTTT.

This clonotype came up a few times. The chain joins TRBV7-9 to TRBJ2-5; 7 bases match TRBD1. There are 14 residues in the CDR3. After removal of 5 bases from V and 7 bases from J, the junction contained 10 bases not matched to a gene. The germline gives CDR1 SEHNR, CDR2 FQNEAQ (reference sequence). The chain's CDR3 is CASSPRDSEWTQYF. CDR3 in DNA: TGTGCCAGCAGCCCTCGGGACAGCGAGTGGACCCAGTACTTC.

The J gene is TRBJ2-3, the V gene TRBV7-2; weak D call: TRBD2 (7 bases). From germline, CDR1 is SGHTA and CDR2 FQGNSA. The CDR3 covers 18 residues. The V gene lost 5 bases and the J gene lost 1 base, with 22 bases spanning the gap. The CDR3 region has the DNA TGTGCCAGCAGCCGACCTCGAGGGGGGGCCGGCGGCACAGATACGCAGTATTTT. Amino acid sequence: CASSRPRGGAGGTDTQYF. The full variable domain, with the rest looked up from reference TRBV7-2 and TRBJ2-3, is GAGVSQSPSNKVTEKGKDVELRCDPISGHTALYWYRQSLGQGLEFLIYFQGNSAPDKSGLPSDRFSAERTGGSVSTLTIQRTQQEDSAVYLCASSRPRGGAGGTDTQYFGPGTRLTVL.

Details on this clonotype: A read error may account for a junction end that differs from germline. The chain joins TRBV18 to TRBJ2-7; TRBD1 might be the D (7 bases). The CDR3 is 13 amino acids. Germline CDR1 is KGHSH and CDR2 is LQKENI. CDR3 coding DNA: TGTGCCAGCTCACCCAGGGGGGTCGACGAGCAGTATTTC. It is translated as CASSPRGVDEQYF. The variable domain in full, with the rest retrieved from reference TRBV18 and TRBJ2-7, is NAGVMQNPRHLVRRRGQEARLRCSPMKGHSHVYWYRQLPEEGLKFMVYLQKENIIDESGMPKERFSAEFPKEGPSILRIQQVVRGDSAAYFCASSPRGVDEQYFGPGTRLTVT.

With respect to this clonotype: At one of its ends the junction is not consistent with the germline gene, which may arise from a read error. CDR3 nucleotides: TGTGCCAGCGTTGACATTTTCACAGATACGCGGTATTTT. The encoded protein is CASVDIFTDTRYF. The V call is TRBV6-1, the J call TRBJ2-3; no reliable D call. The CDR3 spans 13 residues. From germline, CDR1 is MNHNS and CDR2 SASEGT.

There are a few counts of this clonotype. The chain has TRBV7-6 and TRBJ1-2; D not certain. The CDR3 has 14 amino acids. From germline, CDR1 is SGHVS and CDR2 FNYEAQ. Trimming stripped 5 bases from V and 5 bases from J, with 15 bases between. The CDR3 is CASSPMPGGYGYTF. For the CDR3, the DNA is TGTGCCAGCAGCCCGATGCCAGGTGGTTATGGCTACACCTTC.

The V call is TRBV12-3 or TRBV12-4, the J call TRBJ2-3, with no clear D. The ends were cut back, 6 bases at V and 3 bases at J, with 16 bases in the middle. There are 15 residues in the CDR3. CDR3 amino acids: CASSRTGSGTDTQYF. CDR3 DNA: TGTGCCAGCAGCAGGACGGGTTCGGGTACAGATACGCAGTATTTT.